This is a list of T cell receptor beta chains from one sample in a study of CD8 T cells in Susac syndrome. TCRdb processed the immunoSEQ multiplex PCR reads anew with MiXCR; each CDR3 protein has one entry. The sample comprises over 200,000 distinct CDR3 sequences, 85% to 95% of which are singletons, and around 0.08% rests with the top ten. Sequencing was carried out using CD4+ T cells from PBMCs. Receptors were obtained from a human donor with multiple sclerosis. Each CDR3 is given with its conserved first and last residue. Each record gives: CDR3 DNA, CDR3 protein, D gene, J gene, V gene, clone size. A D gene is named only where the DNA matches it firmly. Clone size is stated in some rows and not others, as once, few, many or a class when expanded.

TGCAGCGTTGCAGGGCGGGGAGGCTACACCTTC	CSVAGRGGYTF	.	TRBJ1-2	TRBV29-1	.
TGTGCCAGCTCACCACTTCCCGGGACTCCAGGAGCCAAAAACATTCAGTACTTC	CASSPLPGTPGAKNIQYF	.	TRBJ2-4	TRBV18	.
TGCAGCGTGGGACAGGGAACTAATGAAAAACTGTTTTTT	CSVGQGTNEKLFF	TRBD1	TRBJ1-4	TRBV29-1	.
TGTGCCAGCAGTTACGACCAGGCTCAGCCCCAGCATTTT	CASSYDQAQPQHF	.	TRBJ1-5	TRBV6-5	.
TGTGCCTGGGGATACAGGGTAATCGGGGAGCTGTTTTTT	CAWGYRVIGELFF	.	TRBJ2-2	TRBV30	.
TGTGCTAGCAGCTTAGGATCCGCCAATGAGCAGTTCTTC	CASSLGSANEQFF	.	TRBJ2-1	TRBV7-7	.
TGTGCCAGCAGCCAAGATCGTAATGGCTGGTCAGATACGCAGTATTTT	CASSQDRNGWSDTQYF	.	TRBJ2-3	TRBV3-1	.
TGTGCCAGCAGCCCCGGAGCGGGTCGAGAAAAACTGTTTTTT	CASSPGAGREKLFF	.	TRBJ1-4	TRBV3-1	.
TGTGCCTGGAGTCAGGGGAACAGGGCTGATACGCAGTATTTT	CAWSQGNRADTQYF	.	TRBJ2-3	TRBV30	.
TGTGCCAGCAGCGAGCCTGGGGAAAGAGATACGCAGTATTTT	CASSEPGERDTQYF	.	TRBJ2-3	TRBV9	.
TGCAGCGTGGAAGGACGGGGCCGGTACACCTTC	CSVEGRGRYTF	.	TRBJ1-2	TRBV29-1	.
TGCAGCGTTGATTGGGGTATAGGGCAAGAGACCCAGTACTTC	CSVDWGIGQETQYF	.	TRBJ2-5	TRBV29-1	.
TGTGCCAGCTCACCAGGAACGGGGGGCACAGATACGCAGTATTTT	CASSPGTGGTDTQYF	.	TRBJ2-3	TRBV18	few
TGTGCCAGTCTCAAAGGGGCAGGCAGCACAGATACGCAGTATTTT	CASLKGAGSTDTQYF	.	TRBJ2-3	TRBV19	once
TGTGCCAGCAGCCAGGGGGGGCTAGACCAAGAGACCCAGTACTTC	CASSQGGLDQETQYF	.	TRBJ2-5	TRBV4-2	.
TGCGCCAGCAGCCAAGACATTATGGGGGTCCAGCCCCAGCATTTT	CASSQDIMGVQPQHF	.	TRBJ1-5	TRBV4-1	.
TGTGCCAGTAGTCAGAACACAGATACGCAGTATTTT	CASSQNTDTQYF	.	TRBJ2-3	TRBV19	.
TGCAGTGCTAGAGTTGGCAGCGGGGGGTGGAGAGATACGCAGTATTTT	CSARVGSGGWRDTQYF	TRBD2	TRBJ2-3	TRBV20-1	.
TGTGCCAGTAGTATAGGCCCCAACAATGAGCAGTTCTTC	CASSIGPNNEQFF	.	TRBJ2-1	TRBV19	.
TGTGCCAGCAGCCTCCAGCGCGGGGGGGGCTACAATGAGCAGTTCTTC	CASSLQRGGGYNEQFF	TRBD2	TRBJ2-1	TRBV3-1	.
TGCAGCGTGGGACAGCTACTCACAGATACGCAGTATTTT	CSVGQLLTDTQYF	TRBD1	TRBJ2-3	TRBV29-1	.
TGCAGTGCTAGAGATCCAGGGACTGGGGCCAACGTCCTGACTTTC	CSARDPGTGANVLTF	.	TRBJ2-6	TRBV20-1	.
TGTGCCACCAGCAGAGCCACGGAGGGGACAGATACGCAGTATTTT	CATSRATEGTDTQYF	.	TRBJ2-3	TRBV15	.
TGCAGCGTTGAGGGCAGGGGCTCTGGAAACACCATATATTTT	CSVEGRGSGNTIYF	.	TRBJ1-3	TRBV29-1	.
TGTGCCAGCAGTTTAAACAGGGACAAGGATTTCTTT	CASSLNRDKDFF	.	TRBJ1-1	TRBV28	.
TGCAGCGTTGAAGAGGCAGGGGGCGGCTATGGCTACACCTTC	CSVEEAGGGYGYTF	TRBD1	TRBJ1-2	TRBV29-1	.
TGCGCCAGCAGCTTCGACCCCCCGGAGCAGTACTTC	CASSFDPPEQYF	.	TRBJ2-7	TRBV5-1	.
TGTGCCAGCAAGGTCGCGGGGGCCACTGAAGCTTTCTTT	CASKVAGATEAFF	.	TRBJ1-1	TRBV6-1	.
TGTGCCAGCAGTGCTAACAGGGGGCGAACTAATGAAAAACTGTTTTTT	CASSANRGRTNEKLFF	TRBD1	TRBJ1-4	TRBV2	.
TGCAGTGCTAGTCCCGGGGCGTCTGTAAAACTGTTTTTT	CSASPGASVKLFF	.	TRBJ1-4	TRBV20-1	.
TGCAGTGCTAGCGGAGCGGGGGAGACCCAGTACTTC	CSASGAGETQYF	TRBD2	TRBJ2-5	TRBV20-1	.
TGTGCCAGCAGCTTAGGCGGGACTTTAGAGCAGTTCTTC	CASSLGGTLEQFF	.	TRBJ2-1	TRBV7-9	.
TGTGCCTGGAGTGGGGAGTACACTGAAGCTTTCTTT	CAWSGEYTEAFF	.	TRBJ1-1	TRBV30	.
TGTGCCTGGAGTGTACGAGGGGACGAAGCTTTCTTT	CAWSVRGDEAFF	.	TRBJ1-1	TRBV30	.
TGTGCCAGCAGCCCGAGAGGACCTGTTGGGAACACCATATATTTT	CASSPRGPVGNTIYF	.	TRBJ1-3	TRBV3-1	.
TGTGCCACCAGGCCGGGACACCAGAACACTGAAGCTTTCTTT	CATRPGHQNTEAFF	.	TRBJ1-1	TRBV15	.
TGCAGCGTGGGGACCACCGGGGAGCTGTTTTTT	CSVGTTGELFF	.	TRBJ2-2	TRBV29-1	.
TGTGCCAGCAGTTCATGGGGCCAGGACACTGAAGCTTTCTTT	CASSSWGQDTEAFF	.	TRBJ1-1	TRBV27	.